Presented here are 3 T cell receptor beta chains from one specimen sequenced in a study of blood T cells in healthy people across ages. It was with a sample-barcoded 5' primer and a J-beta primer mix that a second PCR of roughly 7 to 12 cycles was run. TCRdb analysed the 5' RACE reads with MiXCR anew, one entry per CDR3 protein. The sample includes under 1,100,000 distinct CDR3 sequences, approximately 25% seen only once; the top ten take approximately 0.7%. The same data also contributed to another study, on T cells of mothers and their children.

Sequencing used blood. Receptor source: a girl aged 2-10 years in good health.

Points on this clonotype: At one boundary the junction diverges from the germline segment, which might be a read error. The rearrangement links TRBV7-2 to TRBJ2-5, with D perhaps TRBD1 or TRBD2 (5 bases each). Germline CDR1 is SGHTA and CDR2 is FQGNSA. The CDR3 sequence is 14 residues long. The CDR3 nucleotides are TGTGCCAGCAGCTTAGAGTGGGTAGGGGAGACCCGGTACTTC. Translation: CASSLEWVGETRYF.

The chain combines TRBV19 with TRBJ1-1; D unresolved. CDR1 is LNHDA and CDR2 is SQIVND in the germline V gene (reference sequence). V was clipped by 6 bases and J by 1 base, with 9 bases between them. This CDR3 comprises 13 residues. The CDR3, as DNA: TGTGCCAGTAGCATGGATTGGAACACTGAAGCTTTCTTT. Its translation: CASSMDWNTEAFF.

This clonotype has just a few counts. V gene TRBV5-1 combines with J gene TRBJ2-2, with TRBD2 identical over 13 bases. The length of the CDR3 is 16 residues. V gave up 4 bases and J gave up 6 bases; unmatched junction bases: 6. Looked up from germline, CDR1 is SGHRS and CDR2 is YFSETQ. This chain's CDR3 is CASSTRTSGSAGELFF. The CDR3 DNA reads TGCGCCAGCAGCACCCGGACTAGCGGGAGCGCCGGGGAGCTGTTTTTT. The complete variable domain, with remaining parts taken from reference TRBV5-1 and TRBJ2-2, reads KAGVTQTPRYLIKTRGQQVTLSCSPISGHRSVSWYQQTPGQGLQFLFEYFSETQRNKGNFPGRFSGRQFSNSRSEMNVSTLELGDSALYLCASSTRTSGSAGELFFGEGSRLTVL.